The sequence of this T cell receptor (beta chain) was determined in a study of monozygotic twins with inflammatory bowel disease. TCRdb re-called the 5' RACE reads and shows each CDR3 protein once, DNA omitted. Here the sample table reports about 300,000 distinct CDR3 sequences. Germline values: CDR1 KGHSH, CDR2 LQKENI. The CDR3 totals 14 residues. This receptor was taken from a human donor with ulcerative colitis or Crohn's disease, or a healthy co-twin of an affected twin (not recorded which). Sequenced sample: blood. The V call is TRBV18, the J call TRBJ2-1. The CDR3 sequence is CASSPPNLFNEQFF.